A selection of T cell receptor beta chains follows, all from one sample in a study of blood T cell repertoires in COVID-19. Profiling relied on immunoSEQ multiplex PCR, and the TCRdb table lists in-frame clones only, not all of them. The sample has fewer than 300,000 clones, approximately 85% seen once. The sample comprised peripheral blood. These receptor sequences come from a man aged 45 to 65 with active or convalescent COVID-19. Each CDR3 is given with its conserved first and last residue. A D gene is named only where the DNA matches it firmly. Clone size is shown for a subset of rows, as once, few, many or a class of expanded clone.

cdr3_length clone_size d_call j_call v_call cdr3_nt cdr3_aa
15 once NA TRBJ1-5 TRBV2 TGTGCCAGCAGTGAATCAGTGATTAGCAATCAGCCCCAGCATTTT CASSESVISNQPQHF
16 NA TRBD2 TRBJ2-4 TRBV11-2 TGTGCCAGCAGCCACGGACTAGCGGGAGTCGGGGACATTCAGTACTTC CASSHGLAGVGDIQYF
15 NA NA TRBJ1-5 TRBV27 TGTGCCAGCAGTTTGATAGGGGGAGACAATCAGCCCCAGCATTTT CASSLIGGDNQPQHF
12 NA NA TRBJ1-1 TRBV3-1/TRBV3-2 TGTGCCAGCAGCACGACTCCCAATGAAGCTTTCTTT CASSTTPNEAFF
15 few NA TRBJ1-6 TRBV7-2 TGTGCCAGCAGCTTAGACGCTGTTAGAAATTCACCCCTCCACTTT CASSLDAVRNSPLHF
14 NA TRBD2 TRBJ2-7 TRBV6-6 TGTGCCAGCAGACCCCCCGGGGGGGTGGGCGAGCAGTACTTC CASRPPGGVGEQYF
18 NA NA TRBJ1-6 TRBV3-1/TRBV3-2 TGTGCCAGCAGCCAAGAGAGGGAAGGAGGCCCCTATAATTCACCCCTCCACTTT CASSQEREGGPYNSPLHF
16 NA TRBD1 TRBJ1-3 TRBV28 TGTGCCAGCAGCCTCCGACAGGGGGCTAATGGAAACACCATATATTTT CASSLRQGANGNTIYF
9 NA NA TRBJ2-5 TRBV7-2 TGTGCCAGCAGCGAAACTCAGTACTTC CASSETQYF
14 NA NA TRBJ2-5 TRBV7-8 TGTGCCAGCAGCTTGGCTCGAGGGGGTGAGACCCAGTACTTC CASSLARGGETQYF
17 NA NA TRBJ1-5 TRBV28 TGTGCCAGCAGTGTACATGGGACATCACGACCAAATCAGCCCCAGCATTTT CASSVHGTSRPNQPQHF
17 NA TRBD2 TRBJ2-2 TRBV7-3 TGTGCCAGCAGCTTAACGAGTCGGCGGGAGGCAGGCGGGGAGCTGTTTTTT CASSLTSRREAGGELFF
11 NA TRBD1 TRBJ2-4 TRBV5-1 TGCGCCAGCAGCGTTGCCGGGACAGTTAGGTTC CASSVAGTVRF
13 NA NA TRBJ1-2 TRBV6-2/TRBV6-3 TGTGCCAGCAGCCCGACACCTTACTATGGCTACACCTTC CASSPTPYYGYTF
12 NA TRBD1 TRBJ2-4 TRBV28 TGTGCCAGCAAGCAGGGGGATGACATTCAGTACTTC CASKQGDDIQYF
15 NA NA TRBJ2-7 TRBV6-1 TGTGCCAGCAGTGAAGGAGCGGCTAGGAGGGGTGAGCAGTACTTC CASSEGAARRGEQYF
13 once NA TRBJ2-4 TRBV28 TGTGCCACCCGGGACATGGGCACGGACATTCAGTACTTC CATRDMGTDIQYF
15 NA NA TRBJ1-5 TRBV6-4 TGTGCCAGCAGCAAGCACAGGGTGGGGAATCAGCCCCAGCATTTT CASSKHRVGNQPQHF
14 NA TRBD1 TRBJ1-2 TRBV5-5 TGTGCCAGCAGCAACGGGACAGGGGCTGGTGGCTACACCTTC CASSNGTGAGGYTF
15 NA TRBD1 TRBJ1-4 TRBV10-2 TGCGCCAGCAGTGAGTGGGGACAGGGGGACGAAAAACTGTTTTTT CASSEWGQGDEKLFF
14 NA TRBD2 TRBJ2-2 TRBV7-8 TGTGCCACCACTAGCGGGAGGAACACCGGGGAGCTGTTTTTT CATTSGRNTGELFF
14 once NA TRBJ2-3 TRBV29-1 TGCAGCGTTGAAGATCGAGTTAGCCCAGATACGCAGTATTTT CSVEDRVSPDTQYF
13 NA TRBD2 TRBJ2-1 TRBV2 TGTGCCAGCAGTGAAGGGTGGGCGGGAGAGAGGATCTTC CASSEGWAGERIF
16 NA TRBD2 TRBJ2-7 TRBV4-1 TGCGCCAGCAGCCCCTCTAGGACTAGCGGAACCTACGAGCAGTACTTC CASSPSRTSGTYEQYF
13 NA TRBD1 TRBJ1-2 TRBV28 TGTGCCAGCAGAACACAGGGGATGGAAGGCTACACCTTC CASRTQGMEGYTF
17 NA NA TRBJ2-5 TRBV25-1 TGTGCCAGCAGTGAATTGGGGCTAGCGCAAGGGGTGGAGACCCAGTACTTC CASSELGLAQGVETQYF
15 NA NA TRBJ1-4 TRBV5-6 TGTGCCAGCAGCATTGCAGGATCAACTAATGAAAAACTGTTTTTT CASSIAGSTNEKLFF
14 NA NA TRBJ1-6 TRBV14 TGTGCCAGCTCCCGAACGACTTTTAATTCACCCCTCCACTTT CASSRTTFNSPLHF
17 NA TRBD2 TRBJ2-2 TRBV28 TGTGCCAGCAATCGAAGGACTAGCGGGAAGCACACCGGGGAGCTGTTTTTT CASNRRTSGKHTGELFF
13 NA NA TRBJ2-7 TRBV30 TGTGCCGGCTCCCGATCACCCCCCTACGAGCAGTACTTC CAGSRSPPYEQYF
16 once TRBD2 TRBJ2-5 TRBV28 TGTGCCAGCAGTCATCGACTAGCGGGAGATCGCGAGACCCAGTACTTC CASSHRLAGDRETQYF
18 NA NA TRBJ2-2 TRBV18 TGTGCCAGCTCACCCCTAACTTTAGCGAGCCAGAACACCGGGGAGCTGTTTTTT CASSPLTLASQNTGELFF
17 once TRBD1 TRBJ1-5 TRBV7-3 TGTGCCAGCAGCTTAAGGACAGGGGGCCGGGGCAATCAGCCCCAGCATTTT CASSLRTGGRGNQPQHF
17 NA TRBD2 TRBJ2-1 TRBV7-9 TGTGCCAGCAGTTCCGAGACTAGCGGGAGAGCCTACAATGAGCAGTTCTTC CASSSETSGRAYNEQFF
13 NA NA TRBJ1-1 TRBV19 TGTGCCAGTAGTATAGGACAGAACACTGAAGCTTTCTTT CASSIGQNTEAFF
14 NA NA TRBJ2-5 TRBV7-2 TGTGCCAGCAGCTTCCCCATGCGGCTCGGGGCCCAGTACTTC CASSFPMRLGAQYF
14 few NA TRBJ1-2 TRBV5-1 TGCGCCAGCAGCTTCGACCCTCGGGGTTGGGGCTACACCTTC CASSFDPRGWGYTF
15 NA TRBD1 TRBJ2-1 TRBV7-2 TGTGCCAGCAGCCTGCCGGGACAGGGGGGGCATGAGCAGTTCTTC CASSLPGQGGHEQFF
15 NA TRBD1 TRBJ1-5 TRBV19 TGTGCCAGTACAGGACAGGGTTCAAGCAATCAGCCCCAGCATTTT CASTGQGSSNQPQHF
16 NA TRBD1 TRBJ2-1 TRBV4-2 TGTGCCAGCAGCCAGCTGATACAGGGGGCAGACAATGAGCAGTTCTTC CASSQLIQGADNEQFF
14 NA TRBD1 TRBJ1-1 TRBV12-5 TGTGCTAGTGGTCTTGGACAGGGTGGGACTGAAGCTTTCTTT CASGLGQGGTEAFF
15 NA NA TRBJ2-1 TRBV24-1 TGTGCCACCTCCGATAGTAGGGGAGGCCACAATGAGCAGTTCTTC CATSDSRGGHNEQFF